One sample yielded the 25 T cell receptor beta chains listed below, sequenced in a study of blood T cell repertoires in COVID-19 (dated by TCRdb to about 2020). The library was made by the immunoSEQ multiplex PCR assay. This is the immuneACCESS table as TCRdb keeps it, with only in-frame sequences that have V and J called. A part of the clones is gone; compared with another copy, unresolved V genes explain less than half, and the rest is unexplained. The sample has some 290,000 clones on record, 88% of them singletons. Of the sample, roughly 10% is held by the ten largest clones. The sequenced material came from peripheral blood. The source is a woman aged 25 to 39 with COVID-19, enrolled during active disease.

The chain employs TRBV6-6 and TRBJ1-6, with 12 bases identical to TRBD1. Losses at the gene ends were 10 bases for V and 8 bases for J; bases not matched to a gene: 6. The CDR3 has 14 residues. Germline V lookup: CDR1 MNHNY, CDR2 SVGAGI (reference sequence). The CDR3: CAIRGQGADSPLHF. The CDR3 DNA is TGTGCCATCCGGGGACAGGGGGCTGATTCACCCCTCCACTTT.

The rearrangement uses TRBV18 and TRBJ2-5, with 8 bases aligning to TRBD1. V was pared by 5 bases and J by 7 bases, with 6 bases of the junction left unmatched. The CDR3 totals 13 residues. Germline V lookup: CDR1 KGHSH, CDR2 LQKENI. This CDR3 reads CASSSDRVGTQYF. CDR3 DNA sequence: TGTGCCAGCTCATCGGACAGGGTTGGGACCCAGTACTTC.

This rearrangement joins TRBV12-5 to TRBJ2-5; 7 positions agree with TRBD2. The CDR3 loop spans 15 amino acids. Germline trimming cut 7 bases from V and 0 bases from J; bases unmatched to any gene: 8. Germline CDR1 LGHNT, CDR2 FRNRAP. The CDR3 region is CASAAGASYQETQYF. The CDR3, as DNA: TGTGCTAGTGCGGCGGGAGCCTCGTACCAAGAGACCCAGTACTTC.

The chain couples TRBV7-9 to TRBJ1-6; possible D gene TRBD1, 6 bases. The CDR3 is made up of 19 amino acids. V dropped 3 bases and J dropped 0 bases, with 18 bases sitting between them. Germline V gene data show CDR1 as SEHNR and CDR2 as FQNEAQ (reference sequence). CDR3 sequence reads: CASSFGGTGKSSYNSPLHF. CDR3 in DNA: TGTGCCAGCAGCTTCGGAGGAACAGGGAAAAGCTCCTATAATTCACCCCTCCACTTT.

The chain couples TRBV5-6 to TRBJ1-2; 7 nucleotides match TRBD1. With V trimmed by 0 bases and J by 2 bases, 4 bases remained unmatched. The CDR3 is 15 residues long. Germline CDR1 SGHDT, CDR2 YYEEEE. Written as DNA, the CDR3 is TGTGCCAGCAGCTTGGGTGGGACAGCAAACTATGGCTACACCTTC. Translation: CASSLGGTANYGYTF.

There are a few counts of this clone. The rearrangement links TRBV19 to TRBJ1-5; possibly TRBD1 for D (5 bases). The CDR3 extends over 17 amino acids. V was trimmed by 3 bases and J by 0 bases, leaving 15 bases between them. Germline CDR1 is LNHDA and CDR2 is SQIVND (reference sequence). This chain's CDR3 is CASSMVQGQYSNQPQHF. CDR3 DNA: TGTGCCAGTAGTATGGTCCAGGGCCAGTATAGCAATCAGCCCCAGCATTTT.

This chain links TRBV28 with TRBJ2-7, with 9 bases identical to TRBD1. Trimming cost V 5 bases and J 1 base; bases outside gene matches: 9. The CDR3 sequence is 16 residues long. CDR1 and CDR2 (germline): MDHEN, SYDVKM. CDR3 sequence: CASSPGQGSPSYEQYF. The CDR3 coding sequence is TGTGCCAGCAGTCCGGGACAGGGCTCCCCATCCTACGAGCAGTACTTC.

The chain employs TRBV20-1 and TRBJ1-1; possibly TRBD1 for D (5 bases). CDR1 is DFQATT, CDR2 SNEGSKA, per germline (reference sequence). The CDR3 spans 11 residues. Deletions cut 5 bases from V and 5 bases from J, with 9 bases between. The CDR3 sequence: CSASQGTEAFF. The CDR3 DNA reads TGCAGTGCTTCGCAGGGAACTGAAGCTTTCTTT.

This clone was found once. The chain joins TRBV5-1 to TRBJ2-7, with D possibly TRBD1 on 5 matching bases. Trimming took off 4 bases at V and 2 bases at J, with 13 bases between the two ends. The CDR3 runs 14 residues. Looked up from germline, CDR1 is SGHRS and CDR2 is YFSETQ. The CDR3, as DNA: TGCGCCAGCAGCCTCAGGGTCCGGGCCTACGAGCAGTACTTC. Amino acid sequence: CASSLRVRAYEQYF.

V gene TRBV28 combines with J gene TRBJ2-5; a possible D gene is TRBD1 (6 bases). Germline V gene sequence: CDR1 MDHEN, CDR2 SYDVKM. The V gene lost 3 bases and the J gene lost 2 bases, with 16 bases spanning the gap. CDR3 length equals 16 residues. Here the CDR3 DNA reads TGTGCCAGCAGTTTGATTCACGGGACACAACAAGAGACCCAGTACTTC. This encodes CASSLIHGTQQETQYF.

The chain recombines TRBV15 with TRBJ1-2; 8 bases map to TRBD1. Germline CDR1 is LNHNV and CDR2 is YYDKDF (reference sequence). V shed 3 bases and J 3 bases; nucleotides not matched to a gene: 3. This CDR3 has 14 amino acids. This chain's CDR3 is CATSSQQGDYGYTF. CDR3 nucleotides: TGTGCCACCAGCAGTCAACAGGGGGACTATGGCTACACCTTC.

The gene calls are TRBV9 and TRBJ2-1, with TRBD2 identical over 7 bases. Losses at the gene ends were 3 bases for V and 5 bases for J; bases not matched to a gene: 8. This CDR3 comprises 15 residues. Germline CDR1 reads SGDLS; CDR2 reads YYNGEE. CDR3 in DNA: TGTGCCAGCAGCGCCGGACTAGGGTTTAACAATGAGCAGTTCTTC. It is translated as CASSAGLGFNNEQFF.

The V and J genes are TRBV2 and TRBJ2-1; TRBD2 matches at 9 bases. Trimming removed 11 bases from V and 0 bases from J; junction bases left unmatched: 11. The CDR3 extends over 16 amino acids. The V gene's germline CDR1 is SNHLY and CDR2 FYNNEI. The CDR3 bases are TGTGCCGGACAGGAAGCGGGAGGAATCTCCTACAATGAGCAGTTCTTC. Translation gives CAGQEAGGISYNEQFF.

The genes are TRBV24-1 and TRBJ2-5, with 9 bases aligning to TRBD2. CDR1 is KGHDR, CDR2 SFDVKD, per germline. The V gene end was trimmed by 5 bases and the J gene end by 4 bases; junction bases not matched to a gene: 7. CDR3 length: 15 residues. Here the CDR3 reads CATSGQREDRETQYF. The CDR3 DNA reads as TGTGCCACCAGTGGTCAGCGGGAGGACAGAGAGACCCAGTACTTC.

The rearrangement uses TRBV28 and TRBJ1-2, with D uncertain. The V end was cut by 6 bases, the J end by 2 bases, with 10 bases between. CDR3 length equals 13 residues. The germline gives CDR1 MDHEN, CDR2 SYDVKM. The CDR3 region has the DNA TGTGCCAGCAGATCCGGGGAAAACTATGGCTACACCTTC. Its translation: CASRSGENYGYTF.

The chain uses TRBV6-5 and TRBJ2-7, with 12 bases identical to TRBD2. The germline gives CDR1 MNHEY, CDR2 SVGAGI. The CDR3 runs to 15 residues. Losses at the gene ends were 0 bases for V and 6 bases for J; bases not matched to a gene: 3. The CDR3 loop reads CASSYSTSGSREQYF. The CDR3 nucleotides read TGTGCCAGCAGTTACTCGACTAGCGGGAGCCGCGAGCAGTACTTC.

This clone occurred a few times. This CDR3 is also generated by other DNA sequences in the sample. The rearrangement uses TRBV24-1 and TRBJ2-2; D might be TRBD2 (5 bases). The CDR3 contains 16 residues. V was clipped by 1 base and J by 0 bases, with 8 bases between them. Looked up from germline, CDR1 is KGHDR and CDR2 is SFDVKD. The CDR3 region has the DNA TGTGCCACCAGTGATTTCAGCGGATCGAACACCGGGGAGCTGTTTTTT. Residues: CATSDFSGSNTGELFF.

CDR3 sequence: CASSEESINEQFF. DNA for the CDR3: TGTGCCAGCAGTGAAGAATCCATCAATGAGCAGTTCTTC. This chain links TRBV2 with TRBJ2-1; D is unclear. The V gene lost 1 base and the J gene lost 6 bases, with 7 bases spanning the gap. Germline lookup yields CDR1 SNHLY and CDR2 FYNNEI. The CDR3 loop spans 13 amino acids.

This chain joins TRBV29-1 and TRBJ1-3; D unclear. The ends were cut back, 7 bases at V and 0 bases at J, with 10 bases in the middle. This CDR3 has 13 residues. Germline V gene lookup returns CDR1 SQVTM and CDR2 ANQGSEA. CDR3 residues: CSATGNSGNTIYF. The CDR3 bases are TGCAGCGCGACGGGAAACTCTGGAAACACCATATATTTT.

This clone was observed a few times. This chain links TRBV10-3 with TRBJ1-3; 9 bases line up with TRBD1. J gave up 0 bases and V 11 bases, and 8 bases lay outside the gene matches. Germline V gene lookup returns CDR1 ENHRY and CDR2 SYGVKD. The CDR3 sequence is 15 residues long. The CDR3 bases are TGTGCCGCCGAACCGGGACAGGGCTCTGGAAACACCATATATTTT. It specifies CAAEPGQGSGNTIYF.

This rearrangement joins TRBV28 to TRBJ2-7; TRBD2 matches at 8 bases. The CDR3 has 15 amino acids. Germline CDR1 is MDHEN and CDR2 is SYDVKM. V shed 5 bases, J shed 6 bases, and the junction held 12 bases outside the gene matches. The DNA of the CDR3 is TGTGCCAGCAGTGCATCGTGGCAGCGGGAGCCCGAGCAGTACTTC. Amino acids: CASSASWQREPEQYF.

CDR3 sequence: CASSSRTGGNEQYF. Written as DNA, the CDR3 is TGTGCCAGCAGCTCGAGGACAGGGGGGAACGAGCAGTACTTC. The chain combines TRBV9 with TRBJ2-7, with 10 bases aligning to TRBD1. J was trimmed by 5 bases and V by 4 bases; bases with no gene match: 6. The CDR3 totals 14 residues. The germline V gene has CDR1 SGDLS and CDR2 YYNGEE.

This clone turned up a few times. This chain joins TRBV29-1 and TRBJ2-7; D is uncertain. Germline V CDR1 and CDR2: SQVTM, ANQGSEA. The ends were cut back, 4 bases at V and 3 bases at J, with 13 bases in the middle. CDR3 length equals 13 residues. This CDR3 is CSVVGEVGYEQYF. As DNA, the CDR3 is TGCAGCGTTGTTGGTGAGGTTGGCTACGAGCAGTACTTC.

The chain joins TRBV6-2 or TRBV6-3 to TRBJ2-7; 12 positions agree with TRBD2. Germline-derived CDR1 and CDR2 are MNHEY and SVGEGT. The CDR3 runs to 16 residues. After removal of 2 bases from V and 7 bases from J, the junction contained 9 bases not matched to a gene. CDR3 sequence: CASSYKLTSGSREQYF. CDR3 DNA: TGTGCCAGCAGTTACAAGCTGACTAGCGGGAGTCGAGAGCAGTACTTC.

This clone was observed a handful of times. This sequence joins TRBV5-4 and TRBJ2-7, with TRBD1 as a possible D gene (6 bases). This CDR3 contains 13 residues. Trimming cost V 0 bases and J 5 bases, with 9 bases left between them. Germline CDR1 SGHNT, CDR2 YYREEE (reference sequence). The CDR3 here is CASSLAGANEQYF. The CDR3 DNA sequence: TGTGCCAGCAGCTTGGCAGGGGCGAACGAGCAGTACTTC.